Below, 26 T cell receptor beta chains from the same sample are listed, as sequenced in a study of T cell responses to AZD1222 COVID-19 vaccine. Some clones are missing from TCRdb's copy, which holds only in-frame ones; the method was immunoSEQ multiplex PCR. The sample includes fewer than 55,000 clones, about 83% seen only once; the top ten take 52%. The specimen was peripheral blood, collected on day 0 of AZD1222 vaccination. These receptors came from an adult in good health.

The rearrangement uses TRBV28 and TRBJ2-7; no definite D call. V dropped 1 base and J dropped 3 bases, with 4 bases sitting between them. Germline loops: CDR1 MDHEN, CDR2 SYDVKM. The CDR3 contains 12 residues. The DNA for the CDR3 is TGTGCCAGCAGTTTATTGGACTACGAGCAGTACTTC. It encodes CASSLLDYEQYF.

This chain connects TRBV6-5 to TRBJ2-2; 10 positions match TRBD1. The CDR3 length is 13 residues. J gave up 6 bases and V 8 bases, and 3 bases lay outside the gene matches. The germline V gene has CDR1 MNHEY and CDR2 SVGAGI. The CDR3 sequence is CASGDRGPGELFF. CDR3 in DNA: TGTGCCAGCGGCGACAGGGGGCCCGGGGAGCTGTTTTTT.

The CDR3, as DNA: TGTGCCAGCAGCCAAGACCTTGGGGATTCCTCCTACAATGAGCAGTTCTTC. This sequence encodes CASSQDLGDSSYNEQFF. The rearrangement uses TRBV14 and TRBJ2-1; no clear D. CDR1 is SGHDN and CDR2 is FVKESK in the germline V gene. The CDR3 is made up of 17 amino acids. Trimming pared 0 bases from V and 0 bases from J, leaving 12 bases between.

The genes are TRBV19 and TRBJ1-4; no firm D call. The germline V gene encodes CDR1 LNHDA and CDR2 SQIVND (reference sequence). Trimming cost V 6 bases and J 0 bases, with 11 bases left between them. The CDR3 is 15 amino acids. Here the CDR3 reads CASSPSGATNEKLFF. The CDR3 DNA follows: TGTGCCAGTAGCCCCAGCGGAGCAACTAATGAAAAACTGTTTTTT.

A single count supports this clone. The chain uses TRBV18 and TRBJ1-4, with 9 bases identical to TRBD1. Per germline, CDR1 KGHSH and CDR2 LQKENI. CDR3 length equals 15 residues. V shed 3 bases, J shed 7 bases, and the junction held 6 bases outside the gene matches. For the CDR3, the DNA is TGTGCCAGCTCACCTCCGATGGACAGGGGTGAAAAACTGTTTTTT. Protein product: CASSPPMDRGEKLFF.

This clone was observed a single time. The chain joins TRBV19 to TRBJ2-3; 8 bases are a match to TRBD2. J lost 8 bases, V lost 3 bases, and 7 bases had no gene match. CDR3 length: 14 amino acids. CDR1 LNHDA and CDR2 SQIVND come from the germline V gene (reference sequence). Here the CDR3 reads CASSMGASGRTQYF. In DNA form, the CDR3 reads TGTGCCAGTAGTATGGGGGCTAGCGGGCGTACGCAGTATTTT.

In its sample, this clone was seen once. The rearrangement uses TRBV3-1 (or the pseudogene TRBV3-2) and TRBJ2-6; D is undetermined. Trimming pared 5 bases from V and 1 base from J, leaving 0 bases between. This CDR3 region has 12 residues. CDR1 and CDR2 from the germline V gene are LGHDT and YNNKEL (reference sequence). CDR3 region: CASSSGANVLTF. The DNA for the CDR3 is TGTGCCAGCAGCTCTGGGGCCAACGTCCTGACTTTC.

The chain carries TRBV7-2 and TRBJ1-1, with D perhaps TRBD1 (5 bases). Germline V gives CDR1 SGHTA, CDR2 FQGNSA. The V end was cut by 6 bases, the J end by 3 bases, with 17 bases between. There are 15 residues in the CDR3. The CDR3 coding sequence is TGTGCCAGCAGGCGCGACTCCGGGGCCCACACTGAAGCTTTCTTT. Translated, it gives CASRRDSGAHTEAFF.

The rearrangement links TRBV23-1 to TRBJ1-3; a weak D match, TRBD1 (6 bases). TRBV23-1 carries the ORF label, with uncertain function. Trimming took 0 bases from V and 1 from J, leaving 7 bases between them. The CDR3 is made up of 15 amino acids. CDR3: CASSQSGGSGNTIYF. Here the CDR3 DNA reads TGCGCCAGCAGTCAATCAGGGGGATCTGGAAACACCATATATTTT.

The chain carries TRBV11-1 and TRBJ2-2; a possible D gene is TRBD2 (5 bases). Per the germline V gene, CDR1 is SGHAT and CDR2 is FQDESV (reference sequence). Trimming removed 1 base at V and 0 bases at J, with 9 bases between. The CDR3 length is 16 residues. The CDR3 loop reads CASSLETGSNTGELFF. In DNA form, the CDR3 reads TGTGCCAGCAGCTTAGAGACGGGATCGAACACCGGGGAGCTGTTTTTT.

A few counts support this clone. The chain has TRBV5-1 and TRBJ1-1; TRBD1 matches 9 bases. The V segment lost 0 bases and the J segment 3 bases; nucleotides outside the gene matches: 3. Germline V lookup: CDR1 SGHRS, CDR2 YFSETQ. This CDR3 spans 15 amino acids. As DNA, the CDR3 is TGCGCCAGCAGCTTGGTAGACAGGGGGGACACTGAAGCTTTCTTT. This encodes CASSLVDRGDTEAFF.

The chain combines TRBV7-2 with TRBJ2-7, with D tentatively TRBD2 (6 bases). In germline, CDR1 is SGHTA, CDR2 FQGNSA. This CDR3 region has 13 residues. Trimming left V 3 bases short and J 2 bases short, with 8 bases between. The CDR3 reads CASSFTSTYEQYF. CDR3 sequence (DNA): TGTGCCAGCAGCTTTACTAGCACCTACGAGCAGTACTTC.

The gene calls are TRBV2 and TRBJ2-1; the match to TRBD2 covers 7 bases. Germline-derived CDR1 and CDR2 are SNHLY and FYNNEI. J gave up 4 bases and V 0 bases, and 6 bases lay outside the gene matches. The CDR3 covers 16 residues. CDR3 nucleotide sequence: TGTGCCAGCAGTGAAGCAAGGACTAGTGATTACAATGAGCAGTTCTTC. This encodes CASSEARTSDYNEQFF.

V is TRBV3-1 (or the pseudogene TRBV3-2) and J is TRBJ2-5, with 12 nucleotides matching TRBD2. The CDR3 is 15 residues long. V lost 2 bases and J lost 3; bases outside the gene matches: 1. CDR1 is LGHDT and CDR2 is YNNKEL in the germline V gene (reference sequence). The CDR3 loop is CASSQWTSGEETQYF. The DNA of the CDR3 is TGTGCCAGCAGCCAATGGACTAGCGGGGAAGAGACCCAGTACTTC.

The chain joins TRBV7-2 to TRBJ1-6; TRBD1 matches 9 bases. The CDR3 is made up of 15 amino acids. J was trimmed by 10 bases and V by 5 bases; bases with no gene match: 9. Germline lookup yields CDR1 SGHTA and CDR2 FQGNSA. The CDR3 loop is CASSITGGALSPLHF. In DNA form, the CDR3 reads TGTGCCAGCAGCATCACAGGGGGCGCCTTGTCACCCCTCCACTTT.

The rearrangement uses TRBV28 and TRBJ2-7, with 14 positions matching TRBD2. This CDR3 contains 15 residues. V shed 5 bases, J shed 3 bases, and the junction held 3 bases outside the gene matches. Per the germline V gene, CDR1 is MDHEN and CDR2 is SYDVKM. Here the CDR3 DNA reads TGTGCCAGCAGTGGGACTAGCGGGGGCCTCTACGAGCAGTACTTC. It codes for CASSGTSGGLYEQYF.

This clone came up once. The chain combines TRBV5-6 with TRBJ2-2, with D possibly matching TRBD1 (6 bases). CDR3 length: 16 amino acids. V gave up 5 bases and J gave up 7 bases, with 21 bases separating them. CDR1 and CDR2 from the germline V gene are SGHDT and YYEEEE. In nucleotides, the CDR3 is TGTGCCAGCAGTTCCGACAGGAAGGGTTCGTTCGGGGAGCTGTTTTTT. Amino acid sequence: CASSSDRKGSFGELFF.

This chain uses TRBV5-6 with TRBJ1-2; the match to TRBD1 covers 8 bases. The germline V gene encodes CDR1 SGHDT and CDR2 YYEEEE. The CDR3 sequence is 15 residues long. Trimming at V came to 3 bases and at J to 8 bases, leaving 12 bases not matched to a gene. Written as DNA, the CDR3 is TGTGCCAGCAGCTCCCCGGACAGGGTCCGCGAGGGCTACACCTTC. This encodes CASSSPDRVREGYTF.

V gene TRBV27 combines with J gene TRBJ2-5, with D uncertain. V lost 5 bases, J lost 5 bases, and 9 bases lay in between. The CDR3 runs to 12 residues. CDR1 MNHEY and CDR2 SMNVEV come from the germline V gene (reference sequence). The CDR3 here is CASSPIGETQYF. For the CDR3, the DNA is TGTGCCAGCAGTCCCATTGGGGAGACCCAGTACTTC.

The chain is built from TRBV21-1 and TRBJ1-6; the table's TRBD1 call for D was not verified on the DNA. TRBV21-1 is an annotated pseudogene. This CDR3 contains 20 residues. The CDR3 reads CASSYLPLGRQGFSPGPLHF. In nucleotides, the CDR3 is TGTGCCAGCAGCTACCTCCCACTGGGGAGACAGGGGTTTTCACCTGGGCCCCTCCACTTT.

The chain uses TRBV19 and TRBJ2-1; D may match TRBD1 or TRBD2 (6 bases each). The V end lost 4 bases, the J end lost 7 bases, and 23 bases lay between the germline ends. The CDR3 is 17 residues long. CDR1 and CDR2 (germline): LNHDA, SQIVND (reference sequence). CDR3 loop: CASSTRVGGIIGNEQFF. The CDR3 bases are TGTGCCAGTAGTACCCGGGTGGGGGGCATAATTGGGAATGAGCAGTTCTTC. Together with reference TRBV19 and TRBJ2-1, the CDR3 gives the full variable domain: DGGITQSPKYLFRKEGQNVTLSCEQNLNHDAMYWYRQDPGQGLRLIYYSQIVNDFQKGDIAEGYSVSREKKESFPLTVTSAQKNPTAFYLCASSTRVGGIIGNEQFFGPGTRLTVL.

The chain couples TRBV29-1 to TRBJ2-5, with TRBD1 matching 8 bases. Trimming took 5 bases from V and 7 from J; bases not matched to a gene: 12. CDR1 and CDR2 (germline): SQVTM, ANQGSEA. This CDR3 contains 14 residues. The CDR3 loop is CSVTFGGQVGTQYF. The DNA for the CDR3 is TGCAGCGTTACTTTCGGGGGACAGGTGGGGACCCAGTACTTC.

The chain links TRBV7-9 to TRBJ1-4, with D possibly TRBD1 on 5 matching bases. Trimming shortened V by 6 bases and J by 0 bases, and 11 bases separated the two germline ends. The CDR3 has 15 amino acids. Germline CDR1 is SEHNR and CDR2 is FQNEAQ (reference sequence). The CDR3 region is CASSRTSSTNEKLFF. The CDR3 region has the DNA TGTGCCAGCAGTCGGACATCTTCAACTAATGAAAAACTGTTTTTT.

The CDR3 DNA is TGTGCCAGCAGGACAGGGGCTCCTACGCAGCAGTACTTC. Translating it yields CASRTGAPTQQYF. This rearrangement joins TRBV2 to TRBJ2-7; 8 nucleotides line up with TRBD1. The CDR3 length is 13 residues. The V gene's germline CDR1 is SNHLY and CDR2 FYNNEI. J lost 8 bases, V lost 6 bases, and 9 bases had no gene match.

This clone showed up just a few times. V usage is TRBV5-1 and J usage is TRBJ1-5, with 12 bases that match TRBD1. V was clipped by 2 bases and J by 2 bases; unmatched bases: 5. The CDR3 length is 17 residues. Germline CDR1 reads SGHRS; CDR2 reads YFSETQ. The CDR3 loop is CASSFGDRGPGNQPQHF. In nucleotides, the CDR3 is TGCGCCAGCAGCTTCGGGGACAGGGGGCCGGGCAATCAGCCCCAGCATTTT.

The rearrangement joins TRBV5-6 to TRBJ1-1, with D possibly TRBD1 on 5 matching bases. Deletions cut 0 bases from V and 0 bases from J, with 15 bases between. Germline loops: CDR1 SGHDT, CDR2 YYEEEE. CDR3 length: 17 amino acids. The DNA for the CDR3 is TGTGCCAGCAGCTTGGTACAGGCAAACCTCATGAACACTGAAGCTTTCTTT. It yields the protein CASSLVQANLMNTEAFF.